This TCR beta chain was identified during a study of memory CD4+ T cells and cytomegalovirus serostatus. The CDR3 extends over 12 amino acids. V was clipped by 5 bases and J by 2 bases, with 7 bases between them. Germline values: CDR1 SQVTM, CDR2 ANQGSEA. Study-level findings and limits: About 40% of the roughly 150 known CMV-associated TCRbeta sequences appeared in CD4+ memory.

Authors' analysis steps: After removing out-of-frame reads, over 2 million distinct TCRbeta sequences remained. The data were produced by immunoSEQ multiplex PCR, yet TCRdb's version contains in-frame clones alone and is incomplete. The D gene and trimming were derived from the DNA, and the V and J assignments and clone size from that table. The sample consists of just under 40,000 clones, 78% of them appearing once. The sort gate was single viable CD3+CD4+CD8-CD45RO+ cells for memory CD4+ T cells. CD4+ T cells were isolated by positive magnetic selection. About this clone itself: Its antigen is still unknown.

The V and J genes are TRBV29-1 and TRBJ1-3, with D maybe TRBD1 (6 bases). This TCR was sampled from an adult in good health and CMV-seronegative. Sequenced sample: memory CD4+ T cells from blood. The CDR3 spells CSVTGTGNTIYF. The CDR3 coding sequence is TGCAGCGTTACAGGGACTGGAAACACCATATATTTT.